These 3 T cell receptor beta chains share one sample of origin, sequenced in a study of blood T cell repertoires in COVID-19. The data were produced by immunoSEQ multiplex PCR, yet TCRdb's version contains in-frame clones alone and is incomplete. This table has about 200,000 clones, about three quarters appearing once. Sequences were obtained from peripheral blood. The source is a woman aged 70-85 years with acute or convalescent COVID-19.

The CDR3 region has the DNA TGTGCCAGCAGCCTCCTATACGCGGAGCTGTTTTTT. As protein: CASSLLYAELFF. This chain joins TRBV6-6 and TRBJ2-2; no definite D call. This CDR3 is built from 12 residues. Germline loops: CDR1 MNHNY, CDR2 SVGAGI (reference sequence). V was trimmed by 6 bases and J by 10 bases, leaving 12 bases between them.

The chain carries TRBV9 and TRBJ1-1; perhaps TRBD1 as D (5 bases). V gave up 1 base and J gave up 1 base, with 8 bases separating them. The CDR3 covers 14 residues. Germline V gene data show CDR1 as SGDLS and CDR2 as YYNGEE. The CDR3 here is CASSVLRGNTEAFF. The CDR3 DNA reads TGTGCCAGCAGCGTATTAAGGGGGAACACTGAAGCTTTCTTT.

The chain combines TRBV19 with TRBJ2-5; TRBD1 might be the D (6 bases). The CDR3 runs to 16 residues. Germline values: CDR1 LNHDA, CDR2 SQIVND (reference sequence). V lost 4 bases and J 5 bases, leaving 20 bases between the germline ends. The CDR3 here is CASSSRGWGRLETQYF. For the CDR3, the DNA is TGTGCCAGTAGTAGCCGCGGGTGGGGGCGCTTGGAGACCCAGTACTTC. The variable domain in full, completed from reference TRBV19 and TRBJ2-5, reads DGGITQSPKYLFRKEGQNVTLSCEQNLNHDAMYWYRQDPGQGLRLIYYSQIVNDFQKGDIAEGYSVSREKKESFPLTVTSAQKNPTAFYLCASSSRGWGRLETQYFGPGTRLLVL.